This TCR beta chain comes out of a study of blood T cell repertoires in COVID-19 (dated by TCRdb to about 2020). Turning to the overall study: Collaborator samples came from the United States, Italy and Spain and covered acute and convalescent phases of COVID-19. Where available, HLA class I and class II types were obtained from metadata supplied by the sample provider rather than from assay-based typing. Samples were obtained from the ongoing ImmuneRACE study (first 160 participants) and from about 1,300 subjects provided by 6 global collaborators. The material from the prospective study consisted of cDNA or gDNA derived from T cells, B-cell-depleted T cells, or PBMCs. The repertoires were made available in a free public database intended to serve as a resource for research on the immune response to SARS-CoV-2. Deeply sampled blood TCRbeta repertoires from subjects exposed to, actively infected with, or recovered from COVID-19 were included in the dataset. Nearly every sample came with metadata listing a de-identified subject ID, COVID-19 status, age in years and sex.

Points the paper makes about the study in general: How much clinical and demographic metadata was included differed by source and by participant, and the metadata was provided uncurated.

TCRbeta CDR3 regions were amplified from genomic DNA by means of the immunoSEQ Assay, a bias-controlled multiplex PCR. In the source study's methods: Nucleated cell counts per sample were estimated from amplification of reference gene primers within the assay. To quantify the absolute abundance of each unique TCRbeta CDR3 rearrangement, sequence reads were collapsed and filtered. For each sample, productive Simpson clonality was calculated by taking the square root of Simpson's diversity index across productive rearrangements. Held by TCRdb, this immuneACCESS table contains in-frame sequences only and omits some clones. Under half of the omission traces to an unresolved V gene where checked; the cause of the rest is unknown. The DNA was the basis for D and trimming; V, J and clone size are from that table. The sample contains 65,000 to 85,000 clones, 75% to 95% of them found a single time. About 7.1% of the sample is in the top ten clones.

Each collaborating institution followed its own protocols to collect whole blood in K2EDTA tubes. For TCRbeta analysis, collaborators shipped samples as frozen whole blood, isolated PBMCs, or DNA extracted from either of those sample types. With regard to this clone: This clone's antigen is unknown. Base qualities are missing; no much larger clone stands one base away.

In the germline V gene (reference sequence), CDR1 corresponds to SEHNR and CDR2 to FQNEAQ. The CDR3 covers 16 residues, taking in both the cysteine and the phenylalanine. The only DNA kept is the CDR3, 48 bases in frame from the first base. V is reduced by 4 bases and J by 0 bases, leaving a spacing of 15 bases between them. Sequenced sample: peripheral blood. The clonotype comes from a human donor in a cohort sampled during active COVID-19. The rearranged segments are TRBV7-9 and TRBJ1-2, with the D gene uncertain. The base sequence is TGTGCCAGCAGCTCTACATTAGCGGGGTCTAACTATGGCTACACCTTC. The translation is CASSSTLAGSNYGYTF.